This T cell receptor (beta chain) was obtained from a study of T cell responses to AZD1222 COVID-19 vaccine. Study information: Pooled in the analysis were second doses at about 4 or about 12 weeks. Findings and limits, study-wide: Targeting of unmutated variant regions was reportedly seen in nearly half of spike-specific TCRs.

To note about this clone: Its antigen is unidentified.

Profiled with immunoSEQ multiplex PCR; TCRdb holds only in-frame clones, not every one. The sample lists more than 95,000 clones; about 92% were seen once. Germline V lookup: CDR1 SGHRS, CDR2 YFSETQ. Trimming shortened V by 1 base and J by 6 bases, and 20 bases separated the two germline ends. The CDR3 runs 16 residues. V is TRBV5-1 and J is TRBJ2-7; a possible D gene is TRBD1 (5 bases). Source: peripheral blood, taken on day 0 of AZD1222 vaccination. The clonotype originates from an adult in good health. In DNA form, the CDR3 reads TGCGCCAGCAGCTTGACCCTCCCTTCACCTACAGGCGAGCAGTACTTC. Translating gives CASSLTLPSPTGEQYF. The full variable domain, completed using reference TRBV5-1 and TRBJ2-7, is KAGVTQTPRYLIKTRGQQVTLSCSPISGHRSVSWYQQTPGQGLQFLFEYFSETQRNKGNFPGRFSGRQFSNSRSEMNVSTLELGDSALYLCASSLTLPSPTGEQYFGPGTRLTVT.